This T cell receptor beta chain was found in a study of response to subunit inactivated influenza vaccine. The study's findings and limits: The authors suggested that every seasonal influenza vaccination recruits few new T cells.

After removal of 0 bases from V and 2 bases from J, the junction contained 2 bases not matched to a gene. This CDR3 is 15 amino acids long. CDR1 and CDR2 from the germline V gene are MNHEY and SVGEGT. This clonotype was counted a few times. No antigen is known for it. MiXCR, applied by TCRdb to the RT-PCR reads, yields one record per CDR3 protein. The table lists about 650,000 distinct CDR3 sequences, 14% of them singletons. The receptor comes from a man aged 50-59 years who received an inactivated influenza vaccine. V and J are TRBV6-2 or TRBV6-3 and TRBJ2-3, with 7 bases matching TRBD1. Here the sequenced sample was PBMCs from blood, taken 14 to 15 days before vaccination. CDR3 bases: TGTGCCAGCAGTTACTCCGACAGGGACACAGATACGCAGTATTTT. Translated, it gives CASSYSDRDTDTQYF.